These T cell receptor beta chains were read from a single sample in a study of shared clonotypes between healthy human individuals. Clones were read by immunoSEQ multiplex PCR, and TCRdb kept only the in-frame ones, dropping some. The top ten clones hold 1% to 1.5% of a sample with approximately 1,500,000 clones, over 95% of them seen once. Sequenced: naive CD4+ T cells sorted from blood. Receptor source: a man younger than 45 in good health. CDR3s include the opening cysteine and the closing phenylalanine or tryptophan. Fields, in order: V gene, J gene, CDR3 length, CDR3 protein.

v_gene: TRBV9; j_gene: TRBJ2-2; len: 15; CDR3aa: CASSVDRGVTGELFF
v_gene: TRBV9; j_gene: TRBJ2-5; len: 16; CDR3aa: CASSIAPNSGQETQYF
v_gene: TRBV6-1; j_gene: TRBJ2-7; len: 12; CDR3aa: CASGLGVYEQYF
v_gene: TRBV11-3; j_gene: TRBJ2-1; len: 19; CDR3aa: CASSLTVPGLGSAGNEQFF
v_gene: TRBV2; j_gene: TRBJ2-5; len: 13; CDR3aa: CASSELLKETQYF
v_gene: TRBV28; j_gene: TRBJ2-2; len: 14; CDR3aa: CASNEQGQNGELFF
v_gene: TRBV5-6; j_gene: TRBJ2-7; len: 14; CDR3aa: CASSWTGVDYEQYF
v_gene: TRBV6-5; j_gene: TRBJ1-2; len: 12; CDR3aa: CASRRTLHGYTF
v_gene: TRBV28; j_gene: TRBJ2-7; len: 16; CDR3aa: CASSPPGLAGVYEQYF
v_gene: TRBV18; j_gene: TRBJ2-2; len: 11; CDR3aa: CASSPFGELFF
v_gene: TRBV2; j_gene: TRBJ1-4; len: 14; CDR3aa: CASRTQGGDEKLFF
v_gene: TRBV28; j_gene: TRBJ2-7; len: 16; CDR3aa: CASSSAGTERSYEQYF
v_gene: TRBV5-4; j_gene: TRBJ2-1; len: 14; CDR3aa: CASSSTSGSNEQFF
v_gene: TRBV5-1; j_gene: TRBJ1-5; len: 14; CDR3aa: CASSLDPSSQPQHF
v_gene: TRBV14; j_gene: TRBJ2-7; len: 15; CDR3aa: CASSQASRGIYEQYF
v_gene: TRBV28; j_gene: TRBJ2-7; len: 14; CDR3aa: CASRMQGVGYEQYF
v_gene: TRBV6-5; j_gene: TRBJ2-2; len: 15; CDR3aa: CASSSGTGVSGELFF
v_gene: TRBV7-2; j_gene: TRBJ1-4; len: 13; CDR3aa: CASSRAQNEKLFF
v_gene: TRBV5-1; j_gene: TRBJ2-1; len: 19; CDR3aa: CASSSGLAELLSSYNEQFF
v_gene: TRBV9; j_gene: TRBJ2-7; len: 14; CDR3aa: CASSVLGTPYEQYF
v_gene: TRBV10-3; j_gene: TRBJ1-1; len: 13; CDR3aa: CAISESRQGKAFF
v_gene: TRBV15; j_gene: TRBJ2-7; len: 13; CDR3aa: CATSRDLAYEQYF
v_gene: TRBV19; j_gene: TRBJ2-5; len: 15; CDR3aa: CASSILPWGGETQYF
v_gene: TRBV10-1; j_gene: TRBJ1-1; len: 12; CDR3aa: CASSSSNTEAFF
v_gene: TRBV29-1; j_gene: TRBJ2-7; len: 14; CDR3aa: CSVKGLATNYEQYF
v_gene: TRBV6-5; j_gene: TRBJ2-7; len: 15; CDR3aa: CASSSQREGSYEQYF
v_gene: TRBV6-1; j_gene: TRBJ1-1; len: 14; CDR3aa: CASLGRVAVTEAFF
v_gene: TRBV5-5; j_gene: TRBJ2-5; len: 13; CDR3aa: CASSLAGDRGGYF
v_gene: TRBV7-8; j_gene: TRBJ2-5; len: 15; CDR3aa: CASSFTGQIQETQYF
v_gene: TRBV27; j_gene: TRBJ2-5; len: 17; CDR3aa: CASTPGPADTTQETQYF
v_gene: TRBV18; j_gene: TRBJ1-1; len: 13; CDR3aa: CASSLQGGTEAFF
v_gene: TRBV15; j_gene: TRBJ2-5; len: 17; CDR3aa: CATSRDGRQGGWETQYF
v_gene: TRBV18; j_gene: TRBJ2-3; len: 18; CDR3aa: CASSPAGVPHTSTDTQYF
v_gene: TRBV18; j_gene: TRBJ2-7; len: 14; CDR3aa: CASSQETGLGEQYF
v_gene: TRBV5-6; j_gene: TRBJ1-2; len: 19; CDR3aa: CASSSVYFGTGTPNYGYTF
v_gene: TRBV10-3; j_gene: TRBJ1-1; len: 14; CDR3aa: CAISESTIEGDAFF
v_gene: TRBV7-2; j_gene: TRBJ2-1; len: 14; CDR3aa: CASSLRTSDNEQFF
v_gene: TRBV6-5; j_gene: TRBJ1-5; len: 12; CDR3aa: CASRKRTGQWNF
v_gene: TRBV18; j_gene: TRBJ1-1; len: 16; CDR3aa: CASSPPVSRMNTEAFF
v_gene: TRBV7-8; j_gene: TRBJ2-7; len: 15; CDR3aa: CASSPLLGMSYEQYF
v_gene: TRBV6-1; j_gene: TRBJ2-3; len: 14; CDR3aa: CASLGGRDTDTQYF
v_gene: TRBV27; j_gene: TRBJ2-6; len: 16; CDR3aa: CASRKMTGGGANVLTF
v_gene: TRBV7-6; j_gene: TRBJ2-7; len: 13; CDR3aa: CASRLGQGDEQYF
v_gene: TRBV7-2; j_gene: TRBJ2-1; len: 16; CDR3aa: CASSLVGTSSYNEQFF
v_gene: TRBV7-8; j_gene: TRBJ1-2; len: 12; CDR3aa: CASSSGDYGYTF
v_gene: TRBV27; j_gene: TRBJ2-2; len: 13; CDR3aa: CASSLTGTGELFF
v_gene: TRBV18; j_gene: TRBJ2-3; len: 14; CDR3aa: CASSLTRGTDTQYF
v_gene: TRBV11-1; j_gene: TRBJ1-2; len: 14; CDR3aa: CASSPERLAMGYTF
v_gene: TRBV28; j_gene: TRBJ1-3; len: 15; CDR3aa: CASSLAGVGGNTIYF
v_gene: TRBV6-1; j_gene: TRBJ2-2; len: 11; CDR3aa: CASSTVGELFF
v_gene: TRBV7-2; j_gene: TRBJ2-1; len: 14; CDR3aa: CASRTKSSYNEQFF
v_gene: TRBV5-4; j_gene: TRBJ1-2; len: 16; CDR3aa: CASRPFRDRGQDDYTF
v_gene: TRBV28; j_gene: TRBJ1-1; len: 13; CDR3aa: CASTRVGSTEAFF
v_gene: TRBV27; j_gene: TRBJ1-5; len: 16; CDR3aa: CASSPRQGTGNQPQHF
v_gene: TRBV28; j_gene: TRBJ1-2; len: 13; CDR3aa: CASGRQPGRGYTF
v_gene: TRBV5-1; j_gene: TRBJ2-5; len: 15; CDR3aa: CASSYGTSGLETQYF
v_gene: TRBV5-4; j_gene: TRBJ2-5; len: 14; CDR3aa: CASSFPGRKETQYF
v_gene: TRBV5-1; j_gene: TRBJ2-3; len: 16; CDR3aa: CASSSGTSGYTDTQYF
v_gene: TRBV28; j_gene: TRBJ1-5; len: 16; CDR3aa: CASSPPGQGAHQPQHF